This is a list of T cell receptor beta chains from one sample in a study of T cells in localized non-small cell lung cancer. The table came from immunoSEQ multiplex PCR; TCRdb's copy has only in-frame clones and leaves some out. The data hold around 130,000 clones, with roughly 90% observed a single time. The specimen comprised peripheral blood, sampled before any cancer treatment. The source is a female donor aged 60 or older with stage I lung adenocarcinoma. Each CDR3 is given with its conserved first and last residue. Clone sizes are given selectively: once, few, many, or a class where the clone is expanded.

.	TRBV25-1	CASSGAGTGKGYNSPLHF
.	TRBV9	CASSVGDRGYEQYF
.	TRBV10-1	CASTRDRPYEQYF
.	TRBV27	CASSQRVAGPYEQYF
.	TRBV20-1	CSAGQGYEQYF
.	TRBV2	CASSSGYRTNTGELFF
.	TRBV5-1	CASSYRTSGYVEQFF
.	TRBV5-4	CASSSRDRDEQYF
.	TRBV5-1	CASSLVAQRNEQFF
.	TRBV5-1	CASTTGKGGETQYF
.	TRBV28	CASSFMGGSSYEQYF
once	TRBV2	CASSEAQQGGAEAFF
.	TRBV5-1	CASSLTGTSGRAFSQYF
.	TRBV7-9	CASSLRTANTEAFF
.	TRBV10-3	CAISDNGAVAFF
.	TRBV27	CASSLGTYEQYF
.	TRBV10-2	CASREGRPYGYTF
.	TRBV6-1	CASGLAGGVEQFF
.	TRBV30	CAWESGRSGNEQYF
.	TRBV2	CASSEIRDSPLHF
.	TRBV5-5	CASSLVSFTDTQYF
.	TRBV9	CASSVDPGLINEQFF
.	TRBV5-1	CASSWGLAGGNEQYF
.	TRBV11-2	CASSVRTSYEQYF
once	TRBV7-2	CASRKNRGSGEKLFF
.	TRBV28	CATYGGGGLYEQYF
.	TRBV4-2	CASSDVPGGLDTQYF
.	TRBV10-3	CAISPTTTSGRPQYF
.	TRBV28	CASSLDRRIQQYF
.	TRBV5-1	CASSPDPGQLYNEQFF
.	TRBV6-1	CASSPTGLGNTEAFF
.	TRBV19	CASSGNEQFF
.	TRBV7-6	CASSLGGVYEQYF
.	TRBV30	CAWSFSTGELFF
.	TRBV28	CASFSTRGTEAFF
.	TRBV7-2	CASSPSTGRQETQYF